The entry below gives a single TCR beta chain sequence along with its context. Its cognate antigen is unknown. Germline CDR1 is LNHDA and CDR2 is SQIVND (reference sequence). V gave up 0 bases and J gave up 4 bases, with 13 bases separating them. The CDR3 contains 15 residues. Original processing notes: Large patient CD8+ clones, those above 1%, rarely matched published virus-specific TCRB sequences. The assay was immunoSEQ multiplex PCR, and TCRdb's table has in-frame clones only and misses some. V and J calls and clone size are those listed in that table; D and trimming were worked out from the DNA. This sample yields about 23,000 clones, of which about four fifths are seen a single time; about 10% belongs to the top ten. This entry comes from a study of somatic mutations in cytotoxic T cells in rheumatoid arthritis. Overall study findings and caveats: Clonality of CD8+ cells rose with age in rheumatoid arthritis patients but not healthy controls.

The sequence came from an adult with rheumatoid arthritis. The sequenced material came from CD8+ T cells sorted from blood. The gene calls are TRBV19 and TRBJ2-7; D is perhaps TRBD1 or TRBD2 (5 bases each). The CDR3 bases are TGTGCCAGTAGTATAGAGGGTGAATGGGGGTACGAGCAGTACTTC. Amino acids: CASSIEGEWGYEQYF.